This section outlines one T cell receptor beta chain sequence together with its context. The authors negatively isolated CD8+ and CD4+ T cells and FACS-enriched TEMRA cells. The J segment lost 7 bases and the V segment lost 6 bases, leaving 6 bases of the junction unmatched. This CDR3 is 14 amino acids long. This entry belongs to a study of CD8 T cells in Susac syndrome. A quantity of about 0.5 to 1 ug RNA underwent reverse transcription using random hexamers. TCRdb ran MiXCR on the immunoSEQ multiplex PCR reads and lists one entry per CDR3 protein. The sample lists hundreds of thousands of distinct CDR3 sequences, approximately 85% occurring once.

J is TRBJ1-5 and V is TRBV12-3 or TRBV12-4; 10 bases are shared with TRBD1. This clonotype originated in a human donor with multiple sclerosis. The sequenced material came from CD8+ T cells from PBMCs. The CDR3 DNA reads as TGTGCCAGCAGGGGACAGGGGACGGGGCAGCCCCAGCATTTT. It is translated as CASRGQGTGQPQHF.